Below, one T cell receptor (beta chain) is given with its context. This sample stems from a study of radiation and T cells in renal cell carcinoma. Clones were sequenced by immunoSEQ multiplex PCR, and TCRdb holds only the in-frame ones, with some missing. This sample has approximately 70,000 clones, with more than 60% found just once. Per germline, CDR1 SGHTA and CDR2 FQGNSA. The length of the CDR3 is 14 residues. V trimming: 2 bases; J trimming: 7 bases; junction bases outside the gene matches: 6. Noted time point: blood 4 weeks post-SBRT, at nephrectomy. Treatment reported: 15 Gy SBRT to primary tumor, nephrectomy 4 weeks later. Serial blood draws occurred at baseline and 2 and 4 weeks post-SBRT. This renal cell carcinoma was of the clear cell type.

The sequence was obtained from a man aged 55-75 years with renal cell carcinoma. The chain joins TRBV7-2 to TRBJ1-1; 8 nucleotides line up with TRBD1. The sample was blood, taken from a patient whose treatment included radiotherapy and nephrectomy. The CDR3 is CASSLPQGAVEAFF. The CDR3 bases are TGTGCCAGCAGCTTACCCCAGGGGGCTGTTGAAGCTTTCTTT.